The 6 T cell receptor beta chains below were found in one sample sequenced in a study of T-cell reconstitution after alpha-beta-depleted transplantation in children. As it was prepared, the TCRbeta library received unique molecular identifiers. Using its own MiXCR run on the PCR reads, TCRdb lists one record per CDR3 protein. The table records about 600,000 distinct CDR3 sequences, under 30% of them present only once. Sequenced material: PBMCs, mostly from graft donor cells, taken 360 days after TCRalphabeta/CD19-depleted stem cell transplant. The receptors originated from a boy under three years old who had a stem cell transplant for acute myeloid leukemia, so the T cells may come from the graft donor.

This clonotype was counted ten times or more. The chain couples TRBV29-1 to TRBJ1-2; D is unresolved. The CDR3 loop spans 11 amino acids. The germline gives CDR1 SQVTM, CDR2 ANQGSEA. The ends were cut back, 4 bases at V and 4 bases at J, with 7 bases in the middle. The chain's CDR3 is CSVGQLYGYTF. CDR3 sequence (DNA): TGCAGCGTTGGGCAGCTCTATGGCTACACCTTC.

On this clonotype: Its ends do not fully match the called genes, so a read error is possible. The chain combines TRBV7-9 with TRBJ1-4; 9 nucleotides align to TRBD1. This CDR3 is 13 amino acids long. Germline-derived CDR1 and CDR2 are SEHNR and FQNEAQ (reference sequence). The CDR3, as DNA: TGTGCCTGCAGGACAGGGGAGGACGAAAAACTGTTTTTT. Translated: CACRTGEDEKLFF.

This clonotype was observed at least ten times. The chain has TRBV7-2 and TRBJ2-7; 11 bases line up with TRBD2. Germline V lookup: CDR1 SGHTA, CDR2 FQGNSA. The CDR3 runs to 16 residues. Losses at the gene ends were 5 bases for V and 7 bases for J; bases not matched to a gene: 13. The CDR3: CASSPQTSGATGEQYF. CDR3 in DNA: TGTGCCAGCAGCCCGCAGACTAGCGGGGCGACTGGGGAGCAGTACTTC.

CDR3 DNA: TGTGCCGGTCGGACAGGGTACTCTGGCTACACCTTC. Translating it yields CAGRTGYSGYTF. This chain uses TRBV2 with TRBJ1-2, with TRBD1 matching 8 bases. Trimming at V came to 11 bases and at J to 7 bases, leaving 9 bases not matched to a gene. Per germline, CDR1 SNHLY and CDR2 FYNNEI. This CDR3 has 12 residues.

This chain uses TRBV19 with TRBJ1-5; 7 nucleotides line up with TRBD1. CDR3 length equals 14 residues. The V segment lost 7 bases and the J segment 7 bases; nucleotides outside the gene matches: 10. The germline V gene encodes CDR1 LNHDA and CDR2 SQIVND (reference sequence). The CDR3 DNA reads TGTGCCAGTACCTCCGACAGGGATCGGCAGCCCCAGCATTTT. It translates to CASTSDRDRQPQHF. Using reference TRBV19 and TRBJ1-5 for the parts outside the CDR3, the full variable domain is DGGITQSPKYLFRKEGQNVTLSCEQNLNHDAMYWYRQDPGQGLRLIYYSQIVNDFQKGDIAEGYSVSREKKESFPLTVTSAQKNPTAFYLCASTSDRDRQPQHFGDGTRLSIL.

The chain employs TRBV6-2 or TRBV6-3 and TRBJ1-5, with D unclear. Trimming stripped 6 bases from V and 8 bases from J, with 8 bases between. This CDR3 contains 11 residues. The germline V gene encodes CDR1 MNHEY and CDR2 SVGEGT. The CDR3 spells CASRLPEPQHF. As DNA, the CDR3 is TGTGCCAGCAGGCTCCCAGAGCCCCAGCATTTT.